These 8 T cell receptor beta chains were sequenced from one sample in a study of beta chain features in type 1 diabetes. Study-level findings and limits: Researchers report that Type 1 diabetes patients had moderately but significantly shorter TCRB CDR3s across all four CD4+ subsets.

What was sequenced were expressed TCRB transcripts, since all of the isolated RNA had been reverse transcribed. Sequencing used immunoSEQ multiplex PCR; TCRdb keeps in-frame clones, though not all of them. In the table there are around 300,000 clones, around 16% of which are singletons. What these receptors recognize is not known. The sequenced material came from naive CD4+ T cells from blood. All receptors derive from a man between 18 and 35 years old with type 1 diabetes.

The chain combines TRBV5-6 with TRBJ1-1, with 8 positions matching TRBD1. Germline assignment: CDR1 SGHDT and CDR2 YYEEEE. V lost 4 bases and J lost 11; bases outside the gene matches: 7. This CDR3 comprises 12 residues. CDR3 protein: CASSLRTGNAFF. The CDR3 DNA follows: TGTGCCAGCAGCCTCCGGACAGGGAATGCTTTCTTT.

V gene TRBV18 combines with J gene TRBJ2-7; perhaps TRBD1 as D (6 bases). Germline V gives CDR1 KGHSH, CDR2 LQKENI. The CDR3 length is 15 residues. V lost 3 bases, J lost 4 bases, and 16 bases lay in between. The CDR3 DNA reads TGTGCCAGCTCACCGCGACAGGCTCAAGGATACGAGCAGTACTTC. Encoded protein: CASSPRQAQGYEQYF.

This rearrangement joins TRBV5-1 to TRBJ2-5; D is unclear. The CDR3 loop spans 12 amino acids. Trimming shortened V by 4 bases and J by 5 bases, and 9 bases separated the two germline ends. CDR1 and CDR2 (germline): SGHRS, YFSETQ. The CDR3 coding sequence is TGCGCCAGCAGCCCCCGCAGGGAGACCCAGTACTTC. It encodes CASSPRRETQYF.

The genes are TRBV4-2 and TRBJ2-1; D might be TRBD2 (6 bases). Germline assignment: CDR1 LGHNA and CDR2 YNFKEQ. The CDR3 is made up of 19 amino acids. Deletions cut 4 bases from V and 0 bases from J, with 22 bases between. CDR3 bases: TGTGCCAGCAGCCCAATTTCTACAACTAGCCGAAGCTCCTACAATGAGCAGTTCTTC. Its translation is CASSPISTTSRSSYNEQFF.

This clone occurred a few times. The chain links TRBV14 to TRBJ2-1; D is possibly TRBD1 (5 bases). The CDR3 length is 14 residues. Germline V gene lookup returns CDR1 SGHDN and CDR2 FVKESK. V shed 4 bases and J shed 4 bases, with 11 bases lying between them. The CDR3 region is CASSPYRIYNEQFF. Here the CDR3 DNA reads TGTGCCAGCAGCCCATACAGGATTTACAATGAGCAGTTCTTC.

This chain joins TRBV15 and TRBJ1-1; D unclear. In germline, CDR1 is LNHNV, CDR2 YYDKDF (reference sequence). The germline V and J ends were trimmed by 0 bases and 0 bases, with 8 bases remaining between them. The CDR3 runs 15 residues. The CDR3 sequence is CATSREPQLNTEAFF. CDR3 DNA sequence: TGTGCCACCAGCAGAGAACCACAGCTGAACACTGAAGCTTTCTTT.

The V gene is TRBV5-1, the J gene TRBJ2-3; TRBD2 agrees at 11 bases. Germline lookup yields CDR1 SGHRS and CDR2 YFSETQ. V dropped 4 bases and J dropped 3; count of bases not matched to a gene: 4. The CDR3 is 15 residues long. CDR3 DNA: TGCGCCAGCAGCACCTGGACTAGCGGGACAGATACGCAGTATTTT. Its translation is CASSTWTSGTDTQYF.

The CDR3 reads CASSSRTGAYGYTF. DNA for the CDR3: TGTGCCAGTAGCTCAAGGACAGGGGCCTATGGCTACACCTTC. The gene calls are TRBV19 and TRBJ1-2, with 9 bases matching TRBD1. CDR1 and CDR2 (germline): LNHDA, SQIVND (reference sequence). There are 14 residues in the CDR3. Unmatched junction bases numbered 6, after V lost 6 bases and J lost 4 bases.